Here is one T cell receptor beta chain with its context. The antigen is undetermined. The sample comes from a study of T cell responses to AZD1222 COVID-19 vaccine. General study points: Baseline seropositives among AZD1222 recipients totaled only five to seven. Dominant at 160-218 and 743-854, vaccine-associated CD4 TCRs also spanned spike.

Sequencing was performed with immunoSEQ multiplex PCR; in TCRdb, only in-frame clones are kept and a portion is missing. The sample lists over 45,000 clones, 89% seen once, with about 14% in the top ten. V lost 6 bases, J lost 4 bases, and 18 bases lay in between. CDR1 and CDR2 from the germline V gene are SNHLY and FYNNEI. CDR3 size: 15 residues. The chain employs TRBV2 and TRBJ2-5; D call uncertain. This sequence was found in an adult who received the AZD1222 COVID-19 vaccine. Sample: peripheral blood, taken 28 days after the second AZD1222 dose. The CDR3 DNA reads as TGTGCCAGCAGGGATAAAAGGACGCTACGAGAGACCCAGTACTTC. Translation gives CASRDKRTLRETQYF.